The present entry profiles one TCR beta chain with its context. Antigen unknown. Produced via immunoSEQ multiplex PCR; TCRdb's table is partial and in-frame only. The table shows roughly 160,000 clones, with about nine tenths occurring only once. The data were obtained in a study of T cell responses to AZD1222 COVID-19 vaccine. Points from the study as a whole: Among vaccine-associated CD4 TCRs, coverage spanned spike, with dominance at 160-218 and 743-854. Rises in breadth and depth of Spike-specific TCRs came after two AZD1222 doses.

The sample here was peripheral blood, taken on day 0 of AZD1222 vaccination. This clonotype was sampled from an adult in good health.

The CDR3 is CASSFGGGNGYTF. CDR3 in DNA: TGTGCCAGCAGTTTCGGGGGAGGTAACGGCTACACCTTC. This chain connects TRBV12-3 or TRBV12-4 to TRBJ1-2; a possible D gene is TRBD1 (5 bases). CDR3 length: 13 amino acids. The ends were cut back, 3 bases at V and 8 bases at J, with 13 bases in the middle.